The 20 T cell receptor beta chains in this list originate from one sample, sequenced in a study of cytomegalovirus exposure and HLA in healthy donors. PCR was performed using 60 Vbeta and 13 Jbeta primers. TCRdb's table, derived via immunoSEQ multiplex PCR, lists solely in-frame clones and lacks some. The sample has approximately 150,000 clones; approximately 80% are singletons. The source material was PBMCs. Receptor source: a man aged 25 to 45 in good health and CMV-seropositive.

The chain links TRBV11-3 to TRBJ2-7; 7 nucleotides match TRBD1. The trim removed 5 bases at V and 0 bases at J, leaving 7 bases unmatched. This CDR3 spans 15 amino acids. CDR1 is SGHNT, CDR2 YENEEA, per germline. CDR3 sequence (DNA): TGTGCCAGCAGCCGAGGGACAGTGAGCTCCTACGAGCAGTACTTC. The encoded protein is CASSRGTVSSYEQYF.

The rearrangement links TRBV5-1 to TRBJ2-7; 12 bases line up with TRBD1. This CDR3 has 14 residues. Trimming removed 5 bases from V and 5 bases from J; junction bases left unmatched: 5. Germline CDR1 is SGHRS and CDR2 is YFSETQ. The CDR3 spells CASSYGTGGNEQYF. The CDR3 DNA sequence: TGCGCCAGCAGTTACGGGACAGGGGGCAACGAGCAGTACTTC.

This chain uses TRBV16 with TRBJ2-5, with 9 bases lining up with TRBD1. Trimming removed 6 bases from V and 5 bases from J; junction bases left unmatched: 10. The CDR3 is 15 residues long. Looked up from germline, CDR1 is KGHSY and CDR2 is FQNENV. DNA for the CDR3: TGTGCCAGCAGTCGACAGGGGGGCTTTATGGAGACCCAGTACTTC. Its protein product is CASSRQGGFMETQYF.

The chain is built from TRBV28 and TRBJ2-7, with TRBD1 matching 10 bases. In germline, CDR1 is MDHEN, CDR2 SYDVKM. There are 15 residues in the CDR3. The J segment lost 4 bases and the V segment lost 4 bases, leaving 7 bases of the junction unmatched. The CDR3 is CASSSRDRGKYEQYF. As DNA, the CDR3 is TGTGCCAGCAGTTCCCGGGACAGGGGTAAATACGAGCAGTACTTC.

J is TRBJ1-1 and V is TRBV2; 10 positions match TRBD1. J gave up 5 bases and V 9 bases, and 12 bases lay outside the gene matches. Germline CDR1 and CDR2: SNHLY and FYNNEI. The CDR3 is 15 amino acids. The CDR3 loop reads CARAGTGELGTEAFF. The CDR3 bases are TGTGCCAGGGCCGGGACAGGGGAGTTAGGAACTGAAGCTTTCTTT.

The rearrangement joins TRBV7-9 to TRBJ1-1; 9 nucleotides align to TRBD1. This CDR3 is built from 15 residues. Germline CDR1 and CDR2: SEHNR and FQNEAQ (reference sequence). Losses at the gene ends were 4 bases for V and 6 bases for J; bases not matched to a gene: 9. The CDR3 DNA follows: TGTGCCAGCAGCTCCACAGGGGGCGTCTTCCCTGAAGCTTTCTTT. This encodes CASSSTGGVFPEAFF.

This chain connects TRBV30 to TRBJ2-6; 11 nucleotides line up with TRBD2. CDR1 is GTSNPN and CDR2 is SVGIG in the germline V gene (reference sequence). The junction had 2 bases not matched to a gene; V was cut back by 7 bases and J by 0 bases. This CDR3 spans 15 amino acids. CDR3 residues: CASGTSGSGANVLTF. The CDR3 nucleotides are TGTGCCTCCGGGACTAGCGGCTCTGGGGCCAACGTCCTGACTTTC.

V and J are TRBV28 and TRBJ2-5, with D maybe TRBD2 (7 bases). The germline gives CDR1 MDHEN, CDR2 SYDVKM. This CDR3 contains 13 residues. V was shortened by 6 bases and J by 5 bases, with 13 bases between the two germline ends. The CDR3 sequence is CASRAGAAETQYF. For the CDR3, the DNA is TGTGCCAGCAGGGCGGGGGCCGCTGAGACCCAGTACTTC.

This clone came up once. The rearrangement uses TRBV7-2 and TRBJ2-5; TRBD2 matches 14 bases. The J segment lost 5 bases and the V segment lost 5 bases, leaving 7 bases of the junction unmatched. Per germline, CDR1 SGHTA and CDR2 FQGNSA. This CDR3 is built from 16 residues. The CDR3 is CASSPRLAGGLETQYF. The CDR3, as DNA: TGTGCCAGCAGCCCCCGACTAGCGGGAGGGCTGGAGACCCAGTACTTC.

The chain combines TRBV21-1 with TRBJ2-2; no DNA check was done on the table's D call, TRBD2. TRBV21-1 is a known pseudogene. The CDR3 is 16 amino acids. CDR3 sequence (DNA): TGTGCCAGCAGCAGGTCGTTAGCGGGAAGCACCGGGGAGCTGTTTTTT. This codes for CASSRSLAGSTGELFF.

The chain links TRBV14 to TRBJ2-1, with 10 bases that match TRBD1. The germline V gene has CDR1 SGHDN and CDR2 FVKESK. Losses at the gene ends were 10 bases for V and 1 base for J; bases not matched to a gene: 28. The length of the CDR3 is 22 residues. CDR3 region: CATSRRGRGTGADQESYNEQFF. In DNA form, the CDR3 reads TGTGCCACCTCTCGGCGAGGCAGGGGGACAGGGGCAGACCAAGAGTCCTACAATGAGCAGTTCTTC.

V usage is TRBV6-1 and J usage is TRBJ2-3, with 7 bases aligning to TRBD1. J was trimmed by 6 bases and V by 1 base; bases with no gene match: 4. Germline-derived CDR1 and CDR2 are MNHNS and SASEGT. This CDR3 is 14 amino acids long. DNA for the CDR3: TGTGCCAGCAGTGAAGACAGGGGCTGGGATACGCAGTATTTT. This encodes CASSEDRGWDTQYF.

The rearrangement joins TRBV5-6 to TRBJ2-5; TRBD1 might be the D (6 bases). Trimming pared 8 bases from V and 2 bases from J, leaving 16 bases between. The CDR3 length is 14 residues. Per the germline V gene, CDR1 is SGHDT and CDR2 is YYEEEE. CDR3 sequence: CASTPDSNQETQYF. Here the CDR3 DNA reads TGTGCCAGTACCCCGGACAGCAATCAAGAGACCCAGTACTTC.

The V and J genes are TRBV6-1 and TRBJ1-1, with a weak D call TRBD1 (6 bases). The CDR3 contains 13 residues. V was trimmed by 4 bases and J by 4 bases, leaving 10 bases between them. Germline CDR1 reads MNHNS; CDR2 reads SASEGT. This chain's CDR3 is CASSVQGTTEAFF. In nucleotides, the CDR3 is TGTGCCAGCAGTGTCCAGGGGACCACTGAAGCTTTCTTT.

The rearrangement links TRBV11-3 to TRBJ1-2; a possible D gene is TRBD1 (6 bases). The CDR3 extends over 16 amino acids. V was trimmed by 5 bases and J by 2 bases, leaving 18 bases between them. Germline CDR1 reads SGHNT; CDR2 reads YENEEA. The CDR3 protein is CASSEQAATGNYGYTF. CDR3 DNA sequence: TGTGCCAGCAGCGAACAAGCCGCAACAGGGAACTATGGCTACACCTTC.

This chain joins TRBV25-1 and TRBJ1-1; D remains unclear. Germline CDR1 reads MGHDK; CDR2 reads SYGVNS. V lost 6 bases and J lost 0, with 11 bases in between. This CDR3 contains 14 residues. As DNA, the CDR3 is TGTGCCAGCAGCCCTCGGGTTTTGAACACTGAAGCTTTCTTT. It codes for CASSPRVLNTEAFF.

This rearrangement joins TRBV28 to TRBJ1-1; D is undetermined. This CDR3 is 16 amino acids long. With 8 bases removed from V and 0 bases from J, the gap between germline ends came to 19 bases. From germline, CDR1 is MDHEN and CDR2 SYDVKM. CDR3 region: CASPPLMNKMNTEAFF. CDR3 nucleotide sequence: TGTGCCAGCCCTCCTTTAATGAACAAAATGAACACTGAAGCTTTCTTT.

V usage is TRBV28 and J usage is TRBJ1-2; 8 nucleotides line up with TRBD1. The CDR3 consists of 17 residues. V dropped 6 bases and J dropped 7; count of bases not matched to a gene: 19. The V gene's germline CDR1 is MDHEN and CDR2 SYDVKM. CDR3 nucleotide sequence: TGTGCCAGCAGCCTATCCGGGACAGGCGGACCTGGGTCTGGCTACACCTTC. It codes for CASSLSGTGGPGSGYTF.

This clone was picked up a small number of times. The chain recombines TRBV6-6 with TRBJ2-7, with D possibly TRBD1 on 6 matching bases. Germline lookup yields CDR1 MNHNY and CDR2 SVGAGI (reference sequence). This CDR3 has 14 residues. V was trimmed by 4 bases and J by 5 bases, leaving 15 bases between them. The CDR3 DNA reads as TGTGCCAGCAGTTCTGGGGGCATATTGCACGAGCAGTACTTC. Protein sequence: CASSSGGILHEQYF.

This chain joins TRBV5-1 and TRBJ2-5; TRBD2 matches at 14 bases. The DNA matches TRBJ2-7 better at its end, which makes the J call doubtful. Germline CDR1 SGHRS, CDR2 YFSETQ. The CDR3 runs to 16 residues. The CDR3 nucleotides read TGCGCCAGCAGCCCTGGGACTAGCGGGAGTATCTACGAGCAGTACTTC. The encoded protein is CASSPGTSGSIYEQYF.